A single sample is the source of the 27 T cell receptor beta chains below, sequenced in a study of T cell responses to AZD1222 COVID-19 vaccine. The assay was immunoSEQ multiplex PCR, and TCRdb's table has in-frame clones only and misses some. In the table there are roughly 71,000 clones, roughly 85% of which are singletons. The source was peripheral blood, collected on day 0 of AZD1222 vaccination. All receptors come from an adult in good health.

The chain employs TRBV7-9 and TRBJ2-7; 8 bases are a match to TRBD1. This CDR3 contains 15 residues. V dropped 6 bases and J dropped 2; count of bases not matched to a gene: 9. Germline CDR1 is SEHNR and CDR2 is FQNEAQ (reference sequence). CDR3 sequence reads: CASSFTRDRTYEQYF. DNA for the CDR3: TGTGCCAGCAGTTTTACCCGGGACAGGACCTACGAGCAGTACTTC.

The chain joins TRBV5-4 to TRBJ2-3; D may be TRBD2 (6 bases). V lost 2 bases to trimming and J lost 0 bases, with 10 bases between them. The V gene's germline CDR1 is SGHNT and CDR2 YYREEE (reference sequence). The CDR3 sequence is 15 residues long. CDR3 amino acids: CASSLRRGSTDTQYF. The CDR3 region has the DNA TGTGCCAGCAGCTTACGTCGGGGGAGCACAGATACGCAGTATTTT.

This clone was seen a single time. The chain has TRBV5-5 and TRBJ2-7; D tentatively reads TRBD1 or TRBD2 (5 bases each). Germline-derived CDR1 and CDR2 are SGHKS and YYEKEE (reference sequence). The CDR3 sequence is 16 residues long. V was pared by 3 bases and J by 6 bases, with 22 bases between. The CDR3 DNA sequence: TGTGCCAGCAGCTCCGCACTTGGTGACTACAGGAGCGAGCAGTACTTC. Translating it yields CASSSALGDYRSEQYF.

A note on this clone: Germline and junction disagree at one end, which may indicate a read error. The gene calls are TRBV7-8 and TRBJ1-5, with TRBD1 identical over 8 bases. The germline gives CDR1 SGHVS, CDR2 FQNEAQ. The CDR3 is made up of 15 amino acids. CDR3 sequence reads: CASSGPGTGKQPQHF. The CDR3 DNA follows: TGTGCCAGCAGCGGACCCGGGACAGGCAAACAGCCCCAGCATTTT.

The V gene is TRBV7-3, the J gene TRBJ1-1; TRBD1 might be the D (6 bases). The V end was cut by 5 bases, the J end by 11 bases, with 21 bases between. Germline CDR1 and CDR2: SGHTA and FQGTGA. The CDR3 is 14 amino acids. The CDR3 coding sequence is TGTGCCAGCAGCGTACGGGGGCGGGAGCAACCGGCTTTCTTT. It specifies CASSVRGREQPAFF.

Written as DNA, the CDR3 is TGTGCCTGGAGTGCACAGGGGGCAATTCAGCCCCAGCATTTT. Translated: CAWSAQGAIQPQHF. This chain links TRBV30 with TRBJ1-5; 9 bases line up with TRBD1. CDR3 length equals 14 residues. Per the germline V gene, CDR1 is GTSNPN and CDR2 is SVGIG (reference sequence). V shed 1 base and J 6 bases; nucleotides not matched to a gene: 4.

The gene calls are TRBV29-1 and TRBJ1-4; D is perhaps TRBD1 (6 bases). CDR3 length equals 15 residues. Trimming left V 3 bases short and J 0 bases short, with 11 bases between. Germline loops: CDR1 SQVTM, CDR2 ANQGSEA. Written as DNA, the CDR3 is TGCAGCGTTGAGGGGGGCGAAACAACTAATGAAAAACTGTTTTTT. It yields the protein CSVEGGETTNEKLFF.

This chain uses TRBV30 with TRBJ1-2; 7 bases are a match to TRBD1. V shed 0 bases and J 8 bases; nucleotides not matched to a gene: 12. Germline V CDR1 and CDR2: GTSNPN, SVGIG (reference sequence). The CDR3 spans 15 residues. This chain's CDR3 is CAWSVLGQAEGGYTF. CDR3 nucleotide sequence: TGTGCCTGGAGTGTATTAGGACAGGCGGAGGGCGGCTACACCTTC.

Notes on this clone: One junction end disagrees with the germline gene, perhaps due to a read error. V usage is TRBV30 and J usage is TRBJ1-5, with D tentatively TRBD1 (5 bases). Per the germline V gene, CDR1 is GTSNPN and CDR2 is SVGIG (reference sequence). There are 13 residues in the CDR3. The CDR3 sequence: CAKGPRSNQPQHF. The CDR3, as DNA: TGTGCCAAGGGACCCCGTAGCAATCAGCCCCAACATTTT. Together with reference TRBV30 and TRBJ1-5, the CDR3 gives the full variable domain: SQTIHQWPATLVQPVGSPLSLECTVEGTSNPNLYWYRQAAGRGLQLLFYSVGIGQISSEVPQNLSASRPQDRQFILSSKKLLLSDSGFYLCAKGPRSNQPQHFGDGTRLSIL.

The chain combines TRBV4-1 with TRBJ2-3; weak D call: TRBD2 (6 bases). The CDR3 loop spans 17 amino acids. The germline gives CDR1 MGHRA, CDR2 YSYEKL. With 0 bases removed from V and 2 bases from J, the gap between germline ends came to 15 bases. In DNA, the CDR3 is TGCGCCAGCAGCCAAGAGGGAGGCAGAGGCTACACAGATACGCAGTATTTT. The encoded protein is CASSQEGGRGYTDTQYF.

CDR3 residues: CASSPLIHEKLFF. In nucleotides, the CDR3 is TGTGCCAGTAGTCCCCTTATCCATGAAAAACTGTTTTTT. The V call is TRBV19, the J call TRBJ1-4; D gene ambiguous. The CDR3 is made up of 13 amino acids. Trimming stripped 5 bases from V and 6 bases from J, with 10 bases between. In germline, CDR1 is LNHDA, CDR2 SQIVND (reference sequence).

The chain joins TRBV11-3 to TRBJ2-7, with D unclear. The CDR3 consists of 14 residues. V was clipped by 0 bases and J by 0 bases, with 6 bases between them. Looked up from germline, CDR1 is SGHNT and CDR2 is YENEEA. This CDR3 is CASSLDRNSYEQYF. The DNA of the CDR3 is TGTGCCAGCAGCTTAGACAGGAACTCCTACGAGCAGTACTTC.

The rearrangement links TRBV7-8 to TRBJ2-5, with TRBD2 identical over 12 bases. The CDR3 totals 17 residues. The V gene end was trimmed by 4 bases and the J gene end by 5 bases; junction bases not matched to a gene: 11. Germline CDR1 and CDR2: SGHVS and FQNEAQ. The DNA of the CDR3 is TGTGCCAGCAGCTCGACATCTAGCGGGAGGGCCGGGGAGACCCAGTACTTC. This translates into CASSSTSSGRAGETQYF.

The chain recombines TRBV20-1 with TRBJ2-1; TRBD2 agrees at 10 bases. The J segment lost 6 bases and the V segment lost 3 bases, leaving 11 bases of the junction unmatched. CDR3 length: 16 residues. Per the germline V gene, CDR1 is DFQATT and CDR2 is SNEGSKA (reference sequence). CDR3 in amino acids: CSASKGSGGAGNEQFF. The CDR3 DNA follows: TGCAGTGCTAGTAAAGGGAGCGGGGGGGCTGGCAATGAGCAGTTCTTC.

This clone was observed once. The chain is built from TRBV2 and TRBJ2-3; 7 bases line up with TRBD1. The germline CDR1 and CDR2 sequences are SNHLY and FYNNEI. V lost 1 base to trimming and J lost 0 bases; unmatched junction nucleotides: 1. The CDR3 has 15 amino acids. The DNA of the CDR3 is TGTGCCAGCAGTGAAGTGACAGGGAGCACAGATACGCAGTATTTT. As protein: CASSEVTGSTDTQYF.

Comments on this clone: Other DNA sequences in the sample encode the same CDR3. The J gene is TRBJ1-1, the V gene TRBV12-3 or TRBV12-4, with D perhaps TRBD1 (5 bases). V was cut by 2 bases and J by 7 bases, with 8 bases left in between. This CDR3 has 12 residues. CDR3 residues: CASSLSGGEAFF. CDR3 bases: TGTGCCAGCAGTTTATCCGGGGGTGAAGCTTTCTTT.

The chain recombines TRBV12-3 or TRBV12-4 with TRBJ1-4; unclear D gene. The CDR3 has 11 residues. Trimming stripped 6 bases from V and 5 bases from J, with 4 bases between. The DNA for the CDR3 is TGTGCCAGCAGGCTGAATGAAAAACTGTTTTTT. This gives the protein CASRLNEKLFF.

This chain uses TRBV5-1 with TRBJ2-5; D gene unclear. Germline assignment: CDR1 SGHRS and CDR2 YFSETQ. The CDR3 consists of 15 residues. V was shortened by 0 bases and J by 4 bases, with 13 bases between the two germline ends. This CDR3 is CASSLGSDPGETQYF. Written as DNA, the CDR3 is TGCGCCAGCAGCTTGGGTTCTGACCCCGGAGAGACCCAGTACTTC. Full variable domain (remainder filled in from reference TRBV5-1 and TRBJ2-5): KAGVTQTPRYLIKTRGQQVTLSCSPISGHRSVSWYQQTPGQGLQFLFEYFSETQRNKGNFPGRFSGRQFSNSRSEMNVSTLELGDSALYLCASSLGSDPGETQYFGPGTRLLVL.

The chain couples TRBV10-3 to TRBJ1-5; the D gene is possibly TRBD1 (6 bases). CDR1 is ENHRY, CDR2 SYGVKD, per germline. The CDR3 totals 17 residues. The V gene lost 6 bases and the J gene lost 4 bases, with 22 bases spanning the gap. CDR3 DNA: TGTGCCATCAGCACGGGGGGCCACCTGGGGGGGAATCAGCCCCAGCATTTT. Translating gives CAISTGGHLGGNQPQHF.

This clone was seen a few times. The V call is TRBV19, the J call TRBJ1-5; 7 bases align to TRBD1. The CDR3 is 15 amino acids. Germline CDR1 is LNHDA and CDR2 is SQIVND (reference sequence). Trimming cost V 3 bases and J 3 bases; bases outside gene matches: 5. DNA of the CDR3: TGTGCCAGTAGTATGTTGGGACAGAACAATCAGCCCCAGCATTTT. This gives the protein CASSMLGQNNQPQHF.

The chain uses TRBV15 and TRBJ1-6; D not resolved. The CDR3 spans 15 residues. The germline V and J ends were trimmed by 0 bases and 8 bases, with 11 bases remaining between them. Germline V gene data show CDR1 as LNHNV and CDR2 as YYDKDF (reference sequence). CDR3 nucleotides: TGTGCCACCAGCAGAGATCGCCCCACAGATTCACCCCTCCACTTT. As protein: CATSRDRPTDSPLHF.

This clone has a handful of counts. This sequence joins TRBV6-1 and TRBJ2-7; unclear D gene. Germline-derived CDR1 and CDR2 are MNHNS and SASEGT. The CDR3 contains 13 residues. V shed 1 base and J shed 13 bases, with 17 bases lying between them. Here the CDR3 reads CASSEGEPGLHYF. Written as DNA, the CDR3 is TGTGCCAGCAGTGAAGGAGAACCGGGCCTACACTACTTC.

This chain connects TRBV12-3 or TRBV12-4 to TRBJ1-5, with TRBD1 matching over 7 bases. This CDR3 has 13 amino acids. After removal of 5 bases from V and 7 bases from J, the junction contained 5 bases not matched to a gene. Here the CDR3 DNA reads TGTGCCAGCAGTCTACAGGGGCGCCAGCCCCAGCATTTT. Protein sequence: CASSLQGRQPQHF.

This chain links TRBV11-2 with TRBJ2-1; weak D call: TRBD2 (5 bases). The V gene's germline CDR1 is SGHAT and CDR2 FQNNGV. V was cut by 5 bases and J by 4 bases, with 15 bases left in between. The CDR3 loop spans 15 amino acids. CDR3 sequence (DNA): TGTGCCAGCAGCCCTACCAGCGGCTCTTACAATGAGCAGTTCTTC. This codes for CASSPTSGSYNEQFF.

V is TRBV11-3 and J is TRBJ1-1, with D possibly TRBD1 on 5 matching bases. The CDR3 length is 16 residues. Trimming cost V 3 bases and J 5 bases, with 19 bases left between them. Germline CDR1 reads SGHNT; CDR2 reads YENEEA. CDR3 DNA sequence: TGTGCCAGCAGCTTTGAGGCGGGACCGAAAGGGACTGAAGCTTTCTTT. This sequence encodes CASSFEAGPKGTEAFF.

V and J are TRBV6-5 and TRBJ1-3, with unresolved D. Per the germline V gene, CDR1 is MNHEY and CDR2 is SVGAGI. The CDR3 is 14 residues long. The V and J ends lost 5 bases and 2 bases respectively, with 10 bases between them. The CDR3: CASSKSLPGNTIYF. The CDR3 DNA sequence: TGTGCCAGCAGTAAATCTCTCCCTGGAAACACCATATATTTT.

The gene calls are TRBV2 and TRBJ1-5; D ambiguous. Trimming took 6 bases from V and 2 from J, leaving 5 bases between them. Per germline, CDR1 SNHLY and CDR2 FYNNEI. There are 12 residues in the CDR3. CDR3 loop: CASRPGNQPQHF. The CDR3 nucleotides are TGTGCCAGCAGGCCAGGCAATCAGCCCCAGCATTTT.